Sequencing of this T cell receptor beta chain was carried out in a study of metastatic and nonmetastatic thyroid tumors. The wider study: It was across blood and tumor or nodule tissue from malignant and benign thyroid patients that repertoires were compared. General study findings and limits: The study reportedly found significantly higher TCR beta diversity in malignant thyroid tumors than benign nodules, in blood and tumor.

Patients were all untreated before their thyroid surgery. TCRdb reprocessed the PCR reads using MiXCR. The sample includes several thousand clones, roughly a third of them seen just once. Relative to its sample, this clone is medium-sized. No antigen is known for it. Other DNA sequences in the sample encode the same CDR3. The TCR sequence derives from a female donor with papillary thyroid cancer or a benign thyroid nodule (not recorded which). Some clones in this sample may be carry-over from other donors' samples. Sequences were obtained from adjacent normal tissue.

CDR3 region: CASTPGQGANTEAFF. As DNA, the CDR3 is TGCGCCAGCACCCCGGGGCAGGGGGCGAACACTGAAGCTTTCTTT. The genes are TRBV10-1 and TRBJ1-1, with 8 bases aligning to TRBD1. Trimming at V came to 7 bases and at J to 1 base, leaving 8 bases not matched to a gene. CDR1 is WNHNN, CDR2 SYGVQD, per germline (reference sequence). The CDR3 is 15 amino acids.